This T cell receptor (beta chain) is drawn from a study of T cells after somatic rescue of genetic block. Sequencing used immunoSEQ multiplex PCR; TCRdb keeps in-frame clones, though not all of them. Of roughly 58,000 clones listed, around 96% are singletons. The receptor's source is a child under two years old. Source material: peripheral blood mononuclear cells (PBMCs).

CDR3 DNA sequence: TGCGCCAGCAGCTTGGAGGGGCTTAGCTCCTATAATTCACCCCTCCACTTT. Encoded protein: CASSLEGLSSYNSPLHF. The chain employs TRBV5-1 and TRBJ1-6; maybe TRBD1 (5 bases). The V and J ends lost 0 bases and 0 bases respectively, with 10 bases between them. Germline assignment: CDR1 SGHRS and CDR2 YFSETQ. The CDR3 consists of 17 residues.